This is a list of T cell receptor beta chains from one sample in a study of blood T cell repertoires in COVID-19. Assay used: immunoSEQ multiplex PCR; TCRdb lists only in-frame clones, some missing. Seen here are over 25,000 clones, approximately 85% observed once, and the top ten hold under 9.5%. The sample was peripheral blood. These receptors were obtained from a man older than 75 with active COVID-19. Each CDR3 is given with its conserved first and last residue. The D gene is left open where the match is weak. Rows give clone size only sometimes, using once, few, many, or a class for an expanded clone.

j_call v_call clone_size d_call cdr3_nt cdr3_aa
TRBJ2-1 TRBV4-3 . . TGCGCCAGCAGCCAAGGGATGGGGAGAAGCTCCTACAATGAGCAGTTCTTC CASSQGMGRSSYNEQFF
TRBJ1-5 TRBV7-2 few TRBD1 TGTGCCAGCAGCTTAGTAGCAGGGGGCGATCAGCCCCAGCATTTT CASSLVAGGDQPQHF
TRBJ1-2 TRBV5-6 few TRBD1 TGTGCCAGCAGCCCAACAGGGGTACTCTATGGCTACACCTTC CASSPTGVLYGYTF
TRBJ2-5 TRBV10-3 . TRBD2 TGTGCCATCAGTGAGTTCCGAGCGGGGGCTCAAGAGACCCAGTACTTC CAISEFRAGAQETQYF
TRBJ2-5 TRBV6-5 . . TGTGCCAGCAGCCGTACTTGGGGGGGCGGAGAGACCCAGTACTTC CASSRTWGGGETQYF
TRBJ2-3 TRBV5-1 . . TGCGCCAGCAGCTTGTGGCAGGACTCTAGCACAGATACGCAGTATTTT CASSLWQDSSTDTQYF
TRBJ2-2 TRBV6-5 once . TGTGCCAGCCTCCGGGACACCGGGGAGCTGTTTTTT CASLRDTGELFF
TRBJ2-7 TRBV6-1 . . TGTGCCAGCAGTGAAGAGAAACACGTCTTC CASSEEKHVF
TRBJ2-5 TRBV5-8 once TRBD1 TGTGCCAGCAGCCCCTACAGGGGGGAGACCCAGTACTTC CASSPYRGETQYF
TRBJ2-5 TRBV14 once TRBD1 TGTGCCAGCGGAATACAGGGGGTAAAGACCCAGTACTTC CASGIQGVKTQYF
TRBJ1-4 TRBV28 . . TGTGCCAGCAATGAGGGCTCTAATGAAAAACTGTTTTTT CASNEGSNEKLFF
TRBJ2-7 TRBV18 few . TGTGCCAGCTCATTACAGGGCTACGAGCAGTACTTC CASSLQGYEQYF
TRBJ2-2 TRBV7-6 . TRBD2 TGTGCCAGCAGCCCAAGAGCGGGGTTTACGAACACCGGGGAGCTGTTTTTT CASSPRAGFTNTGELFF
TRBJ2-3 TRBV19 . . TGTGCCAGTAGCGATAGGGGGGGTAGTGCAGATACGCAGTATTTT CASSDRGGSADTQYF
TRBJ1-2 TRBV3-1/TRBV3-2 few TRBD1 TGTGCCAGCAGCCAAGGGACAGGGAACTATGGCTACACCTTC CASSQGTGNYGYTF
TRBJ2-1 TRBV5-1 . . TGCGCCAGCAGCTGGCGGGGGCCCGATTACAATGAGCAGTTCTTC CASSWRGPDYNEQFF
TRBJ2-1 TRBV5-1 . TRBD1 TGCGCCAGCAGCAAAACAGGGGTGGATGAGCAGTTCTTC CASSKTGVDEQFF
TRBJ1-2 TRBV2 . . TGTGCCAGCAGTGTAAGCCCCTTCTTTGGCTACACCTTC CASSVSPFFGYTF
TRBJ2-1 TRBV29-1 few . TGCAGCGTTGAAGATACTTTCATCAACGAGCAGTTCTTC CSVEDTFINEQFF
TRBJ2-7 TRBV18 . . TGTGCCAGCTCACCAAATCGTGCGGGGAGAACCTACGAGCAGTACTTC CASSPNRAGRTYEQYF
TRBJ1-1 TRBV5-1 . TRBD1 TGCGCCAGCAGCCCGCAGGGACAGGGTAGGAACACTGAAGCTTTCTTT CASSPQGQGRNTEAFF
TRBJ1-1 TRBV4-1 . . TGCGCCAGCAGACCTTCCGGGACACTAAACTTTAACATGAACACTGAAGCTTTCTTT CASRPSGTLNFNMNTEAFF
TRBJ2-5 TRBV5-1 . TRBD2 TGCGCCAGCAGCTTTGGGGGGGTTCGGGAGACCCAGTACTTC CASSFGGVRETQYF
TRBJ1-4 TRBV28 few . TGTGCCAGCAGTTTTGGCCGTGAAAAACTGTTTTTT CASSFGREKLFF
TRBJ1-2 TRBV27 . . TGTGCCAGCAGACTAACCGGGACACAGTATGGCTACACCTTC CASRLTGTQYGYTF
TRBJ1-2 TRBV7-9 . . TGTGCCAGCAGCGTACGCGGACAGAACTATGGCTACACCTTC CASSVRGQNYGYTF
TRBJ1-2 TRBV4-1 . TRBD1 TGCGCCAGCAGCCAAGAGAGACAGGGGGGCCGTGAAGGCTACACCTTC CASSQERQGGREGYTF
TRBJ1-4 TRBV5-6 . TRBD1 TGTGCCAGCAGCTTCGACAGGGTGAATGAAAAACTGTTTTTT CASSFDRVNEKLFF
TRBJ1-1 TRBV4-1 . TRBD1 TGCGCCAGCAGCCAGTTACAGGGGACCACTGAAGCTTTCTTT CASSQLQGTTEAFF
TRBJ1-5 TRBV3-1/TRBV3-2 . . TGTGCCAGCGGAGACAGGCACCCAAGTCAGCCCCAGCATTTT CASGDRHPSQPQHF
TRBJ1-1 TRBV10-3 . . TGTGCCATCAGTAAGTCCGGGACAAATAAAAGGAACACTGAAGCTTTCTTT CAISKSGTNKRNTEAFF
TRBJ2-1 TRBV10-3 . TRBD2 TGTGCCATCAAACCTAGCGGGGGGATCTACAATGAGCAGTTCTTC CAIKPSGGIYNEQFF
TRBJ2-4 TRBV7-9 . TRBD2 TGTGCCAGCATGATAAGCGGGGAGGCCAAAAACATTCAGTACTTC CASMISGEAKNIQYF
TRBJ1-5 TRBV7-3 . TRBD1 TGTGCCATTACCAACAGGGGATTTTATCAGCCCCAGCATTTT CAITNRGFYQPQHF
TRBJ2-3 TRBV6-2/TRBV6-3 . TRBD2 TGTGCCAGCAGTCCCGCGGGACTAGCGGGGGGGCCGACAGATACGCAGTATTTT CASSPAGLAGGPTDTQYF
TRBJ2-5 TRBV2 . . TGTGCCAGCGGGGGTTGGGGGGTGCAAGAGACCCAGTACTTC CASGGWGVQETQYF